This T cell receptor beta chain appears in the sequencing data of a study of T cells in Graves' hyperthyroidism and ophthalmopathy. Study-wide results and caveats: Most thyroid clonotypes that were expanded above 0.001 also turned up in blood.

In patients aged 18 to 65, hyperthyroidism was newly diagnosed, with duration under 2 months. From approximately 9.1 ml of fresh peripheral blood, PBMCs were isolated. As for this clonotype: Its antigen is currently unknown.

From RNA transcripts, TCR beta CDR3 regions were amplified. The HTBI primer set drove a first-round RT-PCR of the TCR CDR3. A single record per CDR3 protein comes from TCRdb applying MiXCR to the multiplex PCR reads. This sample has roughly 800,000 distinct CDR3 sequences; 35% to 45% occur once, and the top ten carry over 8%. Sequencing was done on a sample of blood. This TCR was sampled from a man between 18 and 35 years old with Graves' hyperthyroidism.

DNA of the CDR3: TGTGCCAGCAGCTCCCGGGACAGGGATCCCGGGGAGCTGTTTTTT. Translated, it gives CASSSRDRDPGELFF. V and J are TRBV7-1 and TRBJ2-2, with 9 bases identical to TRBD1. TRBV7-1 is identified as an open reading frame with a role that is uncertain. The CDR3 contains 15 residues. Germline trimming cut 3 bases from V and 6 bases from J; bases unmatched to any gene: 5.